These T cell receptor beta chains were read from a single sample in a study of identical twins. TCRdb re-derived calls from the 5' RACE reads in MiXCR, one entry per CDR3 protein. The data show some 590,000 distinct CDR3 sequences, around 9.6% seen once. These same records also appear under a second study, on yellow fever vaccine responses in identical twins.

The specimen sequenced was PBMCs. These receptors all stem from a woman aged 18-29 years in good health. CDR3s include the opening cysteine and the closing phenylalanine or tryptophan. A D gene is named only where the DNA matches it firmly. Some rows mark clone size as missing; the rest say once, few, many or name a class of expanded clone.

v_call	clone_size	j_call	cdr3_length	d_call	cdr3_nt	cdr3_aa
TRBV27	NA	TRBJ2-7	15	NA	TGTGCCAGCAGTTTCCCTAGCGCCTCTATTCACGAGCAGTACTTC	CASSFPSASIHEQYF
TRBV5-1	many	TRBJ2-7	15	NA	TGCGCCAGCAGCTTTCGGGCAGGCGGAAACTACGAGCAGTACTTC	CASSFRAGGNYEQYF
TRBV11-2	many	TRBJ2-3	13	NA	TGTGCCAGCAGCTTGGCCAGGGAGGTTACGCAGTATTTT	CASSLAREVTQYF
TRBV9	few	TRBJ1-5	15	TRBD1	TGTGCCAGCAGCGTAGAAGGGGACAGGGATCAGCCCCAGCATTTT	CASSVEGDRDQPQHF
TRBV20-1	many	TRBJ1-5	13	NA	TGCAGTGCTAGAGATCAGGGTGGCCAGCCCCAGCATTTT	CSARDQGGQPQHF
TRBV27	many	TRBJ1-5	17	NA	TGTGCCAGCTCCACACCCGGGGCAGACGGATCCGTTCAGCCCCAGCATTTT	CASSTPGADGSVQPQHF
TRBV4-3	few	TRBJ2-5	16	TRBD1	TGCGCCAGCAGCCAAGATCGTGGACAGGCCTTCGGGACCCAGTACTTC	CASSQDRGQAFGTQYF
TRBV12-3/TRBV12-4	NA	TRBJ2-4	13	TRBD1	TGTGCCAGCAGTTTAACAGGGGTGGACATTCAGTACTTC	CASSLTGVDIQYF
TRBV29-1	NA	TRBJ2-1	14	NA	TGCAGCGGCATCACGGGACTTACCTACAATGAGCAGTTCTTC	CSGITGLTYNEQFF
TRBV28	few	TRBJ2-1	15	TRBD2	TGTGCCAGCAGCAAGACACCCTGGCGGGAGGATGAGCAGTTCTTC	CASSKTPWREDEQFF
TRBV24-1	NA	TRBJ2-7	15	NA	TGTGCCACCAGTGATTTGTCAGGGGGGCTCTACGAGCAGTACTTC	CATSDLSGGLYEQYF
TRBV24-1	many	TRBJ2-7	15	TRBD2	TGTGCCACCAGTGACCGACTAGCGACTCCCTACGAGCAGTACTTC	CATSDRLATPYEQYF
TRBV4-3	NA	TRBJ2-7	13	NA	TGCGCCAGCAGCCTAACGACAGGCTACGAGCAGTACTTC	CASSLTTGYEQYF
TRBV14	few	TRBJ2-5	14	TRBD1	TGTGCCAGCAGCCCGTACAGGGGGCGAGAGACCCAGTACTTC	CASSPYRGRETQYF
TRBV5-1	NA	TRBJ2-2	16	NA	TGCGCCAGCAGCTGGAAGGGGGACCCGAACACCGGGGAGCTGTTTTTT	CASSWKGDPNTGELFF
TRBV20-1	many	TRBJ2-3	13	NA	TGCAGTGCCAGACCGGGGGCCGGTTATACGCAGTATTTT	CSARPGAGYTQYF
TRBV20-1	NA	TRBJ2-3	15	TRBD1	TGCAGTGCCAGGGGACAGGGGGCCTTTACAGATACGCAGTATTTT	CSARGQGAFTDTQYF
TRBV11-2	NA	TRBJ2-7	17	TRBD1	TGTGCCAGCAGCTCACTCAGGGGGCCAACCTTTTCCTACGAGCAGTACTTC	CASSSLRGPTFSYEQYF
TRBV28	medium-sized	TRBJ2-7	12	TRBD1	TGTGCCAGCAGTTTGGGGACAGGCGAGCAGTACTTC	CASSLGTGEQYF
TRBV6-2/TRBV6-3	few	TRBJ2-7	13	NA	TGTGCCAGCAGCAAAGACACCGACTACGAGCAGTACTTC	CASSKDTDYEQYF
TRBV11-2	few	TRBJ2-1	19	TRBD2	TGTGCCAGCAGCCATAAGCCTTATAGCGGGGGAATTGGAGACAATGAGCAGTTCTTC	CASSHKPYSGGIGDNEQFF
TRBV7-9	many	TRBJ2-7	14	NA	TGTGCCAGCAGCCCCCCAGAGGGTCCCTACGAGCAGTACTTC	CASSPPEGPYEQYF
TRBV15	NA	TRBJ1-2	17	TRBD1	TGTGCCACCAGCAGAGTTCGCTACTACAGGGGCGAGGGTGGCTACACCTTC	CATSRVRYYRGEGGYTF
TRBV5-1	many	TRBJ1-2	12	NA	TGCGCCAGCAGCTGGGACCGCCCGGGCTACACCTTC	CASSWDRPGYTF
TRBV24-1	NA	TRBJ2-3	17	TRBD2	TGTGCCACCAGTGACTTAGCGGGAGGGCCCTCAGAAGATACGCAGTATTTT	CATSDLAGGPSEDTQYF
TRBV5-6	NA	TRBJ2-1	20	TRBD1	TGTGCCAGCAGACTCCTAGGGGGGACAGGGGGCTCCGTCAGGGGCAATGAGCAGTTCTTC	CASRLLGGTGGSVRGNEQFF
TRBV2	many	TRBJ1-2	12	NA	TGTGCCAGCAGTGATCAGGGCGAAGGCTACACCTTC	CASSDQGEGYTF
TRBV12-3/TRBV12-4	many	TRBJ2-7	14	NA	TGTGCCAGCAGTTTAATCCAGAGCAACGACGAGCAGTACTTC	CASSLIQSNDEQYF
TRBV12-3/TRBV12-4	few	TRBJ1-3	16	NA	TGTGCCAGCATACTACCCGGCGGGGCGCAAGGAAACACCATATATTTT	CASILPGGAQGNTIYF
TRBV6-1	many	TRBJ2-7	13	NA	TGTGCCAGCGGCAGAGCGTGGGATTACGAGCAGTACTTC	CASGRAWDYEQYF
TRBV24-1	few	TRBJ2-3	17	TRBD2	TGTGCCACCAGTGATTTCCTCGGGGACTACTCTTCAGATACGCAGTATTTT	CATSDFLGDYSSDTQYF
TRBV5-1	NA	TRBJ2-7	14	NA	TGCGCCAGCAGCGAGGACCGTTACTCCTACGAGCAGTACTTC	CASSEDRYSYEQYF
TRBV18	NA	TRBJ1-5	14	TRBD1	TGTGCCAGCTCACGGGACAGGGGACAACAGCCCCAGCATTTT	CASSRDRGQQPQHF
TRBV11-2	NA	TRBJ2-7	17	TRBD2	TGTGCCAGCAGCTTTCTAGCGGGAGATATAAGCTCCTACGAGCAGTACTTC	CASSFLAGDISSYEQYF
TRBV5-6	NA	TRBJ2-7	14	NA	TGTGCCAGCAGCCCCGGCAGGGGGGCCTACGAGCAGTACTTC	CASSPGRGAYEQYF
TRBV10-2	few	TRBJ2-5	15	TRBD1	TGCGCCAGCAGTGATGGGACAGGGGGTTGGGAGACCCAGTACTTC	CASSDGTGGWETQYF
TRBV7-2	few	TRBJ2-1	16	TRBD2	TGTGCCAGCACTCTAGGGAGTAGCGGGGCCTACAATGAGCAGTTCTTC	CASTLGSSGAYNEQFF
TRBV29-1	many	TRBJ2-3	13	NA	TGCAGCGGGAAGGGGATTCTCACAGATACGCAGTATTTT	CSGKGILTDTQYF
TRBV10-3	many	TRBJ2-3	16	TRBD2	TGTGCCATCAGTGAAGGACTAGCGGGAATTACAGATACGCAGTATTTT	CAISEGLAGITDTQYF
TRBV7-3	few	TRBJ2-7	15	TRBD1	TGTGCCGCGGGACAGGGGCATCGAGGGGGGAGGGAGCAGTACTTC	CAAGQGHRGGREQYF
TRBV4-2	few	TRBJ1-5	15	NA	TGTGCCAGCAGCACAACGGCGGATAGCAATCAGCCCCAGCATTTT	CASSTTADSNQPQHF
TRBV24-1	few	TRBJ1-4	15	TRBD1	TGTGCCACCAGTGAGCCGCGAGGGACAGAAGAAAAACTGTTTTTT	CATSEPRGTEEKLFF